This record covers a single TCR beta chain. CDR1 and CDR2 from the germline V gene are SGHRS and YFSETQ. The V and J ends lost 1 base and 3 bases, in that order; junction bases with no gene match: 8. The CDR3 has 17 residues. The source of the sample is a study of beta chain features in type 1 diabetes. Sorting of CD4+ naive, central memory, regulatory and stem cell-like memory cells was performed via CD45RO/CCR7/CD25/CD127/CD95/CD27. Sequencing targeted expressed TCRB transcripts, as all isolated RNA had been reverse transcribed. TCRdb's table, derived via immunoSEQ multiplex PCR, lists solely in-frame clones and lacks some. The sample has hundreds of thousands of clones; about 14% are singletons.

The chain joins TRBV5-1 to TRBJ2-5; TRBD2 matches at 11 bases. The receptor's source is a young man in good health. Sequenced sample: central memory CD4+ T cells from blood. The chain's CDR3 is CASSLQPPGLAEETQYF. CDR3 nucleotide sequence: TGCGCCAGCAGCTTGCAACCACCGGGACTAGCGGAAGAGACCCAGTACTTC.